The rows below give T cell receptor beta chains drawn from one sample of a study of Graves' ophthalmopathy and Graves' hyperthyroidism. TCRdb reanalysed the multiplex PCR reads using MiXCR and keeps one entry per CDR3 protein. This sample carries about 40,000 distinct CDR3 sequences, approximately 52% of them seen once, and the ten largest clones take roughly 18%. Material for sequencing was peripheral blood. These receptors were collected from an adult man with Graves' ophthalmopathy. The CDR3 runs from the conserved cysteine through the conserved F or W. A D gene is named only where the DNA matches it firmly. Size values are once, few and many counts, or a class for expanded clones, and some rows have none.

15	TRBV6-5	many	TRBJ2-3	TRBD1	CASSYRDRAHDTQYF	TGTGCCAGCAGCTACCGGGACAGGGCTCACGATACGCAGTATTTT
16	TRBV5-1	-	TRBJ2-7	TRBD2	CASSPIIPSGSSEQYF	TGCGCCAGCAGCCCGATCATTCCTAGCGGGAGTAGCGAGCAGTACTTC
15	TRBV6-2/TRBV6-3	many	TRBJ2-2	-	CATIRRRRGTGELFF	TGTGCCACCATTAGGAGAAGACGGGGCACCGGGGAGCTGTTTTTT
15	TRBV11-2	-	TRBJ2-1	TRBD2	CASSLVSSGHNEQFF	TGTGCCAGCAGCTTAGTTTCTAGCGGCCACAATGAGCAGTTCTTC
11	TRBV19	-	TRBJ1-2	TRBD1	CASRDRDRYTF	TGTGCCAGTAGGGACAGGGATCGCTACACCTTC
14	TRBV20-1	-	TRBJ2-7	TRBD2	CSARISGGIHEQYF	TGCAGTGCTAGGATTAGCGGGGGGATCCACGAGCAGTACTTC
13	TRBV6-6	many	TRBJ1-2	TRBD1	CASSHDRDNGYTF	TGTGCCAGCAGTCACGACAGGGATAATGGCTACACCTTC
13	TRBV28	many	TRBJ2-5	TRBD1	CASSEDREETQYF	TGTGCCAGCAGTGAAGACAGGGAAGAGACCCAGTACTTC
15	TRBV7-6	-	TRBJ2-1	-	CASSLVSGSYNEQFF	TGTGCCAGCAGCTTAGTTTCGGGGTCCTACAATGAGCAGTTCTTC
15	TRBV20-1	medium-sized	TRBJ2-7	-	CSAGTGHRSPYEQYF	TGCAGTGCTGGAACGGGACACCGGTCTCCTTACGAGCAGTACTTC
16	TRBV11-2	many	TRBJ1-5	-	CASSLTGQGRGQPQHF	TGTGCCAGCAGCTTAACGGGACAAGGGCGAGGGCAGCCCCAGCATTTT
18	TRBV11-3	many	TRBJ2-3	TRBD2	CASSRGTSGRASTDTQYF	TGTGCCAGCAGCCGTGGGACTAGCGGGAGGGCTAGCACAGATACGCAGTATTTT
15	TRBV6-6	many	TRBJ2-3	-	CASILSRTSGDTQYF	TGTGCCAGCATCCTCTCTAGGACGAGTGGAGATACGCAGTATTTT
15	TRBV6-4	many	TRBJ1-6	TRBD1	CASRRTGGDNSPLHF	TGTGCCAGCAGGCGGACAGGGGGCGATAATTCACCCCTCCACTTT
13	TRBV28	many	TRBJ1-1	-	CASKDPANTEAFF	TGTGCCAGCAAAGACCCAGCCAACACTGAAGCTTTCTTT
17	TRBV7-2	many	TRBJ2-5	-	CASSWGLSGGYQETQYF	TGTGCCAGCAGCTGGGGGCTAAGCGGAGGTTACCAAGAGACCCAGTACTTC
17	TRBV7-9	many	TRBJ2-7	-	CASSPKGGPISSDEQYF	TGTGCCAGCAGCCCGAAGGGGGGTCCTATCTCTTCCGACGAGCAGTACTTC
15	TRBV20-1	many	TRBJ1-2	-	CSARDPQGVDYGYTF	TGCAGTGCTAGAGACCCGCAGGGAGTAGACTATGGCTACACCTTC
15	TRBV7-9	many	TRBJ2-1	-	CASSPDTSSYNEQFF	TGTGCCAGCAGCCCGGACACGAGCTCCTACAATGAGCAGTTCTTC
15	TRBV7-2	medium-sized	TRBJ1-6	TRBD1	CASSLDYRGTSPLHF	TGTGCCAGCAGCTTAGATTACAGGGGGACTTCACCCCTCCACTTT
13	TRBV10-1	many	TRBJ1-1	-	CASTTDGFTEAFF	TGCGCCAGCACCACGGACGGATTCACTGAAGCTTTCTTT
14	TRBV20-1	-	TRBJ2-1	-	CSARDDSQADTQFF	TGCAGTGCTAGAGATGACAGCCAAGCAGATACGCAGTTCTTC